At least ten counts were recorded for the clone carrying this T cell receptor beta chain. Antigen specificity is unknown. Template switching added a universal primer binding site, and final cDNA carried unique molecular identifiers. Using its own MiXCR run on the 5' RACE reads, TCRdb lists one record per CDR3 protein. The repertoire holds 690,000 or so distinct CDR3 sequences, more than 6.5% seen once, with 0.85% to 1% in the top ten. This sample is part of a study of identical twins. The study's findings and limits: Beta out-of-frame sequences showed weaker excess twin sharing.

Trimming shortened V by 9 bases and J by 2 bases, and 13 bases separated the two germline ends. Germline CDR1 and CDR2: MNHEY and SVGEGT. This CDR3 has 14 amino acids. This sample was shared with a second study, whose subject was yellow fever vaccine responses in identical twins. That paper adds: Twins' vaccine T cell responses were reported to seem partly convergent and partly personalized.

The J gene is TRBJ2-2, the V gene TRBV6-2 or TRBV6-3; tentatively, D is TRBD1 (5 bases). The sequence came from a woman younger than 35 in good health. Sequencing was carried out using PBMCs. CDR3 protein: CASGAGINTGELFF. The DNA for the CDR3 is TGTGCCAGTGGGGCAGGGATCAACACCGGGGAGCTGTTTTTT.